One and the same sample provided the 27 T cell receptor beta chains below, sequenced in a study of T cells after posttransplantation cyclophosphamide. Assay used: immunoSEQ multiplex PCR; TCRdb lists only in-frame clones, some missing. This sample has 50,000 to 60,000 clones, with 94% found just once. Material: PBMCs. The receptor set was obtained from a woman aged 25 to 45 in good health and a related stem cell transplant donor.

V usage is TRBV19 and J usage is TRBJ1-2; 9 nucleotides align to TRBD1. The CDR3 spans 13 residues. V trimming: 7 bases; J trimming: 6 bases; junction bases outside the gene matches: 6. Germline CDR1 and CDR2: LNHDA and SQIVND (reference sequence). The CDR3 protein is CASTNRGRNGYTF. CDR3 nucleotides: TGTGCCAGTACCAACAGGGGGCGGAATGGCTACACCTTC.

This clone was seen a single time. V and J are TRBV6-1 and TRBJ1-6, with D possibly being TRBD1 (5 bases). This CDR3 contains 15 residues. The germline gives CDR1 MNHNS, CDR2 SASEGT. V lost 1 base and J 9 bases, leaving 13 bases between the germline ends. The chain's CDR3 is CASSEDGGGGSPLHF. The CDR3 nucleotides read TGTGCCAGCAGTGAAGACGGGGGGGGAGGTTCACCCCTCCACTTT.

The rearrangement links TRBV28 to TRBJ2-7; 7 nucleotides agree with TRBD1. The CDR3 runs to 15 residues. V was clipped by 5 bases and J by 4 bases; unmatched bases: 11. CDR1 MDHEN and CDR2 SYDVKM come from the germline V gene. The CDR3 spells CASSHRDRTFYEQYF. In nucleotides, the CDR3 is TGTGCCAGCAGTCACCGGGACAGAACCTTTTACGAGCAGTACTTC.

This chain's CDR3 is CASGPEQGEAFF. The CDR3 DNA reads TGTGCTAGTGGTCCGGAGCAGGGTGAAGCTTTCTTT. The chain joins TRBV12-5 to TRBJ1-1; possibly TRBD1 for D (5 bases). CDR1 LGHNT and CDR2 FRNRAP come from the germline V gene. Trimming removed 5 bases from V and 7 bases from J, with 11 bases in between. The CDR3 sequence is 12 residues long.

V usage is TRBV19 and J usage is TRBJ1-4, with a tentative D call TRBD1 (5 bases). Germline-derived CDR1 and CDR2 are LNHDA and SQIVND (reference sequence). With 7 bases removed from V and 4 bases from J, the gap between germline ends came to 19 bases. This CDR3 contains 16 residues. The chain's CDR3 is CASTTIGRGSNEKLFF. The CDR3 bases are TGTGCCAGTACCACGATTGGTCGGGGGAGTAATGAAAAACTGTTTTTT.

V and J are TRBV5-4 and TRBJ1-1, with 7 bases identical to TRBD1. The CDR3 has 15 residues. CDR1 is SGHNT and CDR2 is YYREEE in the germline V gene (reference sequence). The ends lost 3 bases at V and 4 bases at J; junction bases unmatched: 9. The chain's CDR3 is CASSSQPTGRTEAFF. CDR3 bases: TGTGCCAGCAGCTCCCAACCGACAGGGCGCACTGAAGCTTTCTTT.

The chain has TRBV7-9 and TRBJ1-1, with 9 bases aligning to TRBD1. Losses at the gene ends were 5 bases for V and 2 bases for J; bases not matched to a gene: 3. From germline, CDR1 is SEHNR and CDR2 FQNEAQ (reference sequence). The CDR3 runs to 14 residues. CDR3 residues: CASSLTGGNTEAFF. The CDR3 coding sequence is TGTGCCAGCAGCCTGACAGGGGGTAACACTGAAGCTTTCTTT. The full variable domain, with the rest looked up from reference TRBV7-9 and TRBJ1-1, is DTGVSQNPRHKITKRGQNVTFRCDPISEHNRLYWYRQTLGQGPEFLTYFQNEAQLEKSRLLSDRFSAERPKGSFSTLEIQRTEQGDSAMYLCASSLTGGNTEAFFGQGTRLTVV.

This chain uses TRBV5-4 with TRBJ1-1; TRBD1 might be the D (5 bases). Per germline, CDR1 SGHNT and CDR2 YYREEE (reference sequence). This CDR3 comprises 13 residues. V lost 8 bases to trimming and J lost 0 bases, with 11 bases between them. Here the CDR3 DNA reads TGTGCCAGTAACCGGGGGATGAACACTGAAGCTTTCTTT. Translation gives CASNRGMNTEAFF.

V and J are TRBV19 and TRBJ1-1; no clear D. CDR1 and CDR2 from the germline V gene are LNHDA and SQIVND (reference sequence). CDR3 size: 12 residues. V was shortened by 4 bases and J by 11 bases, with 14 bases between the two germline ends. The chain's CDR3 is CASSKFKGVAFF. As DNA, the CDR3 is TGTGCCAGTAGTAAATTTAAGGGAGTCGCTTTCTTT. Together with reference TRBV19 and TRBJ1-1, the CDR3 gives the full variable domain: DGGITQSPKYLFRKEGQNVTLSCEQNLNHDAMYWYRQDPGQGLRLIYYSQIVNDFQKGDIAEGYSVSREKKESFPLTVTSAQKNPTAFYLCASSKFKGVAFFGQGTRLTVV.

V and J are TRBV29-1 and TRBJ2-7; possible D gene TRBD1, 6 bases. The germline CDR1 and CDR2 sequences are SQVTM and ANQGSEA. Deletions cut 2 bases from V and 0 bases from J, with 11 bases between. The CDR3 consists of 14 residues. In DNA, the CDR3 is TGCAGCGTTGAATTTGGACAGAGCTCCTACGAGCAGTACTTC. This encodes CSVEFGQSSYEQYF.

The chain uses TRBV5-1 and TRBJ1-1, with 7 bases identical to TRBD1. Losses at the gene ends were 4 bases for V and 4 bases for J; bases not matched to a gene: 7. Germline values: CDR1 SGHRS, CDR2 YFSETQ. This CDR3 has 14 residues. This CDR3 is CASSTSDRATEAFF. For the CDR3, the DNA is TGCGCCAGCAGCACCAGCGACAGGGCCACTGAAGCTTTCTTT.

The J gene is TRBJ2-5, the V gene TRBV5-1, with D perhaps matching TRBD1 (6 bases). V lost 2 bases and J 5 bases, leaving 16 bases between the germline ends. CDR1 is SGHRS and CDR2 is YFSETQ in the germline V gene. This CDR3 is 15 amino acids long. In DNA form, the CDR3 reads TGCGCCAGCAGCTTCTTGGGGGCAACCGACGAGACCCAGTACTTC. Its protein product is CASSFLGATDETQYF.

The CDR3 region is CASSSGTGPYEQYF. The CDR3 bases are TGTGCCAGCAGCTCCGGGACAGGGCCCTACGAGCAGTACTTC. The chain recombines TRBV7-2 with TRBJ2-7, with 9 nucleotides matching TRBD1. V gave up 4 bases and J gave up 2 bases; unmatched junction bases: 3. Germline V CDR1 and CDR2: SGHTA, FQGNSA. The CDR3 sequence is 14 residues long.

The chain employs TRBV12-5 and TRBJ2-7; 7 bases are a match to TRBD1. Unmatched junction bases numbered 7, after V lost 5 bases and J lost 3 bases. The CDR3 is 14 amino acids. The germline CDR1 and CDR2 sequences are LGHNT and FRNRAP. This CDR3 is CASGRDSFSYEQYF. The CDR3 DNA follows: TGTGCTAGTGGTCGGGACAGCTTTAGCTACGAGCAGTACTTC.

The genes are TRBV19 and TRBJ1-2, with D uncertain. This CDR3 has 15 residues. V lost 4 bases and J 5 bases, leaving 17 bases between the germline ends. Germline V CDR1 and CDR2: LNHDA, SQIVND (reference sequence). CDR3 nucleotide sequence: TGTGCCAGTAGTACCACCAGTGGGAGATTATATGGCTACACCTTC. This translates into CASSTTSGRLYGYTF. The whole variable domain, remainder taken from reference TRBV19 and TRBJ1-2, is DGGITQSPKYLFRKEGQNVTLSCEQNLNHDAMYWYRQDPGQGLRLIYYSQIVNDFQKGDIAEGYSVSREKKESFPLTVTSAQKNPTAFYLCASSTTSGRLYGYTFGSGTRLTVV.

This clone was detected only once. The CDR3 reads CASSLDGAPGNTIYF. In DNA, the CDR3 is TGTGCCAGCAGCTTAGATGGGGCGCCCGGAAACACCATATATTTT. V is TRBV7-9 and J is TRBJ1-3; a weak D match, TRBD1 (5 bases). This CDR3 is 15 amino acids long. Trimming removed 1 base at V and 4 bases at J, with 11 bases between. Germline values: CDR1 SEHNR, CDR2 FQNEAQ (reference sequence).

V is TRBV11-2 and J is TRBJ2-7, with 7 positions matching TRBD2. The CDR3 contains 16 residues. Germline-derived CDR1 and CDR2 are SGHAT and FQNNGV. V was pared by 6 bases and J by 0 bases, with 11 bases of the junction left unmatched. CDR3 nucleotides: TGTGCCAGCAGGCACATGTCAGCGGGGAGCTCCTACGAGCAGTACTTC. Its protein is CASRHMSAGSSYEQYF.

J is TRBJ2-7 and V is TRBV7-2; TRBD2 matches at 8 bases. Per germline, CDR1 SGHTA and CDR2 FQGNSA. This CDR3 region has 15 residues. The V gene end was trimmed by 5 bases and the J gene end by 1 base; junction bases not matched to a gene: 7. Written as DNA, the CDR3 is TGTGCCAGCAGCCAAATAGCGGGACCGTCCTACGAGCAGTACTTC. Translated: CASSQIAGPSYEQYF.

The chain combines TRBV15 with TRBJ1-2, with 8 bases lining up with TRBD1. J was trimmed by 8 bases and V by 11 bases; bases with no gene match: 4. Germline loops: CDR1 LNHNV, CDR2 YYDKDF (reference sequence). This CDR3 is 10 amino acids long. The CDR3 region is CAAGGRGYTF. In DNA form, the CDR3 reads TGTGCCGCAGGGGGCCGGGGCTACACCTTC. The whole variable domain, filled in from reference TRBV15 and TRBJ1-2, reads DAMVIQNPRYQVTQFGKPVTLSCSQTLNHNVMYWYQQKSSQAPKLLFHYYDKDFNNEADTPDNFQSRRPNTSFCFLDIRSPGLGDTAMYLCAAGGRGYTFGSGTRLTVV.

J is TRBJ1-1 and V is TRBV7-6, with TRBD1 matching over 9 bases. The trim removed 4 bases at V and 1 base at J, leaving 4 bases unmatched. Germline V gives CDR1 SGHVS, CDR2 FNYEAQ. The CDR3 has 15 amino acids. The chain's CDR3 is CASSSGQGANTEAFF. The CDR3 region has the DNA TGTGCCAGCAGCTCGGGACAGGGTGCGAACACTGAAGCTTTCTTT.

The V call is TRBV9, the J call TRBJ1-1; D gene ambiguous. V lost 0 bases to trimming and J lost 0 bases, with 9 bases between them. Germline loops: CDR1 SGDLS, CDR2 YYNGEE. The CDR3 contains 15 residues. CDR3 sequence: CASSVAVGVNTEAFF. The CDR3 DNA reads as TGTGCCAGCAGCGTAGCGGTCGGGGTGAACACTGAAGCTTTCTTT.

The rearrangement joins TRBV6-1 to TRBJ2-2; TRBD1 aligns across 9 bases. V trimming: 4 bases; J trimming: 3 bases; junction bases outside the gene matches: 9. This CDR3 is 17 amino acids long. Looked up from germline, CDR1 is MNHNS and CDR2 is SASEGT. This chain's CDR3 is CASSGPRDREHTGELFF. In DNA, the CDR3 is TGTGCCAGCAGTGGCCCTCGGGACAGGGAGCACACCGGGGAGCTGTTTTTT.

The V gene is TRBV28, the J gene TRBJ1-5; 7 positions match TRBD1. Germline V gives CDR1 MDHEN, CDR2 SYDVKM. J gave up 3 bases and V 2 bases, and 4 bases lay outside the gene matches. This CDR3 is built from 15 residues. DNA for the CDR3: TGTGCCAGCAGTTTACAAGGGACAGACAATCAGCCCCAGCATTTT. It encodes CASSLQGTDNQPQHF.

The rearrangement uses TRBV6-6 and TRBJ1-1; 10 bases match TRBD1. J lost 6 bases, V lost 0 bases, and 7 bases had no gene match. The CDR3 runs 16 residues. Germline CDR1 is MNHNY and CDR2 is SVGAGI (reference sequence). In DNA form, the CDR3 reads TGTGCCAGCAGTTACTCGGGACAGGGGAAAGGGTCTGAAGCTTTCTTT. It codes for CASSYSGQGKGSEAFF.

The CDR3 nucleotides read TGTGCCAGCAGTCCGACAGGGGAGGGCAATCAGCCCCAGCATTTT. Translated: CASSPTGEGNQPQHF. This chain links TRBV6-6 with TRBJ1-5; 8 positions agree with TRBD1. The ends lost 5 bases at V and 2 bases at J; junction bases unmatched: 5. This CDR3 comprises 15 residues. Germline-derived CDR1 and CDR2 are MNHNY and SVGAGI (reference sequence).

The chain has TRBV28 and TRBJ1-4, with TRBD1 as a possible D gene (5 bases). Looked up from germline, CDR1 is MDHEN and CDR2 is SYDVKM. V lost 4 bases and J 5 bases, leaving 14 bases between the germline ends. This CDR3 contains 15 residues. Here the CDR3 reads CASSYQQGGNEKLFF. Written as DNA, the CDR3 is TGTGCCAGCAGTTACCAGCAGGGAGGGAATGAAAAACTGTTTTTT.

The chain links TRBV5-1 to TRBJ2-5; 7 positions match TRBD2. The germline V gene encodes CDR1 SGHRS and CDR2 YFSETQ. V lost 4 bases, J lost 5 bases, and 8 bases stayed unmatched. The CDR3 is 14 residues long. CDR3 amino acids: CASSAGEVRETQYF. CDR3 in DNA: TGCGCCAGCAGCGCGGGGGAGGTCCGGGAGACCCAGTACTTC. The full variable domain, rest sourced from reference TRBV5-1 and TRBJ2-5, is KAGVTQTPRYLIKTRGQQVTLSCSPISGHRSVSWYQQTPGQGLQFLFEYFSETQRNKGNFPGRFSGRQFSNSRSEMNVSTLELGDSALYLCASSAGEVRETQYFGPGTRLLVL.